This T cell receptor (beta chain) was identified during a study of early T cells in non-severe SARS-CoV-2 infection. Overall study: Sequencing input comprised bulk RNA from unsorted whole blood; chain pairing was not available. Study-level results: VDJdb matching favored anti-spike CD8 responses, missing private and CD4 specificities.

Concerning this clonotype itself: The antigen is not known.

Individual cDNA molecules each received unique molecular identifiers attached to them. TCRdb redid the calling of the 5' RACE reads with MiXCR, one entry per CDR3 protein. This sample has some 44,000 distinct CDR3 sequences; around 6.3% occur once, and the top ten carry around 7.7%. Between the trimmed V and J ends, which lost 5 bases and 3 bases, there was a span of 16 bases. CDR3 length: 15 residues. The chain has TRBV12-3 or TRBV12-4 and TRBJ1-2; D might be TRBD1 (5 bases). The starting material was whole blood, obtained at baseline. The receptor comes from an adult who was a healthcare worker with PCR-confirmed SARS-CoV-2 infection or an uninfected control (not recorded which). This CDR3 reads CASSPRQTLDYGYTF. As DNA, the CDR3 is TGTGCCAGCAGTCCCCGACAGACTTTAGACTATGGCTACACCTTC.